This entry describes one T cell receptor (beta chain). These data originate in a study of beta chain features in type 1 diabetes. Expressed TCRB transcripts were sequenced after all isolated RNA was converted to cDNA. TCRdb's copy holds only in-frame clones and misses some; the assay was immunoSEQ multiplex PCR. The data show hundreds of thousands of clones, around 15% seen once. The CDR3 covers 18 residues. In germline, CDR1 is LNHNV, CDR2 YYDKDF (reference sequence). J gave up 8 bases and V 3 bases, and 14 bases lay outside the gene matches. The sequencing input was naive CD4+ T cells from blood. The receptor's source is a man between 18 and 29 years old in good health. This chain joins TRBV15 and TRBJ2-1, with TRBD2 identical over 12 bases. The CDR3 protein is CATSRERALAGGLDEQFF. CDR3 DNA: TGTGCCACCAGCAGGGAGAGGGCCCTAGCGGGAGGGCTGGATGAGCAGTTCTTC.